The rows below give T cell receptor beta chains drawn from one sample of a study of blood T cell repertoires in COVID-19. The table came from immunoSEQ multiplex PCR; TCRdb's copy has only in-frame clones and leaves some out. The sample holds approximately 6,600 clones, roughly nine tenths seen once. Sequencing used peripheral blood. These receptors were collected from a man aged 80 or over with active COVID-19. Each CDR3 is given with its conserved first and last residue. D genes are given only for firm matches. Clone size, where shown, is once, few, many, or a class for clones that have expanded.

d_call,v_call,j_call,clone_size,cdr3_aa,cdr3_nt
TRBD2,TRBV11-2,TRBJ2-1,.,CASSVDLASGRVNEQFF,TGTGCCAGCAGCGTAGATCTGGCTAGCGGGAGGGTCAATGAGCAGTTCTTC
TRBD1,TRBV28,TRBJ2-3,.,CASSSMVHRGVGTDTQYF,TGTGCCAGCAGCTCTATGGTACACAGGGGGGTGGGCACAGATACGCAGTATTTT
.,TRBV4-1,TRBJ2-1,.,CASSRSWSSYNEQFF,TGCGCCAGCAGCCGTTCTTGGAGCTCCTACAATGAGCAGTTCTTC
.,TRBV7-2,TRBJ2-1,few,CASNRGSAGYNEQFF,TGTGCCAGCAACAGAGGGAGTGCCGGTTACAATGAGCAGTTCTTC
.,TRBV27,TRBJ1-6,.,CASSQTGWNSPLHF,TGTGCCAGCAGCCAAACAGGGTGGAATTCACCCCTCCACTTT
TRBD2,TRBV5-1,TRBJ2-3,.,CASSLEPSGRTDTQYF,TGCGCCAGCAGCTTGGAGCCTAGCGGGAGGACAGATACGCAGTATTTT
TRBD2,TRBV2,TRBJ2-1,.,CASSTNALGTSGTHGEQFF,TGTGCCAGCAGTACAAACGCCCTGGGGACTAGCGGGACGCACGGTGAGCAGTTCTTC
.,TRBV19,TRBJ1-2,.,CASSMVLMYGYTF,TGTGCCAGTAGTATGGTACTGATGTATGGCTACACCTTC
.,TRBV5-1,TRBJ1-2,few,CASSTNGVYGYTF,TGCGCCAGCAGCACGAACGGGGTATATGGCTACACCTTC
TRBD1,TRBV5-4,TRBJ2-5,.,CASSLGGGETQYF,TGTGCCAGCAGCCTAGGGGGCGGGGAGACCCAGTACTTC
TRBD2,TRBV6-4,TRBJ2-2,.,CASSPGLADTGELFF,TGTGCCAGCAGCCCAGGACTAGCGGACACCGGGGAGCTGTTTTTT
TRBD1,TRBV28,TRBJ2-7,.,CASRGGTGPYEQYF,TGTGCCAGCCGCGGCGGGACAGGGCCCTACGAGCAGTACTTC
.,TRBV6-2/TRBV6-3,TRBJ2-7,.,CASSYAQGAYEQYF,TGTGCCAGCAGTTACGCGCAGGGTGCCTACGAGCAGTACTTC
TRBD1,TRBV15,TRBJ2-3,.,CATSRTDRGPDTQYF,TGTGCCACCAGCAGGACAGACAGGGGGCCAGATACGCAGTATTTT
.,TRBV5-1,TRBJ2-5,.,CASSSRPGETQYF,TGCGCCAGCAGTTCCCGGCCGGGGGAGACCCAGTACTTC
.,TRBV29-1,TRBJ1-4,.,CSVEIQTNEKLFF,TGCAGCGTTGAGATCCAGACAAATGAAAAACTGTTTTTT
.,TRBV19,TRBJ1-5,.,CASSMGQVAQPQHF,TGTGCCAGTAGTATGGGGCAGGTAGCTCAGCCCCAGCATTTT
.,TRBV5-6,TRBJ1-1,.,CASSLLSNTEAFF,TGTGCCAGCAGCTTGCTCTCGAACACTGAAGCTTTCTTT
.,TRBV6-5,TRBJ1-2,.,CASSRRDYGYTF,TGTGCCAGCAGCAGACGGGACTATGGCTACACCTTC
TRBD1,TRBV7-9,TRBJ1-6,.,CASSNRDRSSYNSPLHF,TGTGCCAGCAGCAACCGGGACAGGAGCTCCTATAATTCACCCCTCCACTTT
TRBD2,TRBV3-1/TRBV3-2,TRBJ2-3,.,CASSERGLRTDTQYF,TGTGCCAGCAGTGAGCGGGGGCTGCGCACAGATACGCAGTATTTT
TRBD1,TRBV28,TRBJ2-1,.,CASSLAPGTEENEQFF,TGTGCCAGCAGTTTAGCGCCCGGGACAGAGGAAAATGAGCAGTTCTTC
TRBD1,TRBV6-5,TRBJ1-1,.,CASSPGGTEAFF,TGTGCCAGCAGCCCAGGGGGCACTGAAGCTTTCTTT
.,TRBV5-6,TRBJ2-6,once,CASSFDRSNVLTF,TGTGCCAGCAGCTTCGACAGGTCCAACGTCCTGACTTTC
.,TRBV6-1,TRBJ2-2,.,CASSEVYNGELFF,TGTGCCAGCAGTGAAGTTTATAACGGGGAGCTGTTTTTT
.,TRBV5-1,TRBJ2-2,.,CASSLGDQHQGTGELFF,TGCGCCAGCAGCTTAGGGGATCAGCACCAAGGCACCGGGGAGCTGTTTTTT
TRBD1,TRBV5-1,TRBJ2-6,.,CASSLTGQSTPGANVLTF,TGCGCCAGCAGCCTTACGGGACAGTCTACCCCCGGGGCCAACGTCCTGACTTTC
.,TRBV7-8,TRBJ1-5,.,CASSLGGGGNQPQHF,TGTGCCAGCAGCTTAGGGGGGGGAGGCAATCAGCCCCAGCATTTT